This TCR beta chain stems from a study of regulatory T cells in long-lasting Graves disease. Described time point: newly diagnosed GD, antithyroid drugs for less than 3 months. RNA extracted from PBMCs served as the sequencing template. Libraries of TCR beta came from iRepertoire HTBI primers plus Arm-PCR of CDR3 regions. Each CDR3 protein is one row after TCRdb ran MiXCR on the multiplex PCR reads. Here the sample spans 200,000 to 300,000 distinct CDR3 sequences, 20% being singletons. Germline V gene lookup returns CDR1 MNHEY and CDR2 SVGEGT. The CDR3 extends over 13 amino acids. Trimming took off 6 bases at V and 1 base at J, with 9 bases between the two ends. This clonotype came up many times. The antigen is not known. Study findings and constraints: Persistent cases of Graves' showed reduced TCR diversity relative to newly diagnosed patients.

This specimen consisted of peripheral blood mononuclear cells (PBMCs), obtained at new diagnosis, from a patient treated with antithyroid drugs. The receptor's source is a female donor with Graves disease. The rearrangement links TRBV6-2 or TRBV6-3 to TRBJ1-1, with D perhaps matching TRBD1 (5 bases). CDR3 sequence reads: CASSFDRNTEAFF. DNA for the CDR3: TGTGCCAGCAGCTTTGACAGGAACACTGAAGCTTTCTTT.